This T cell receptor (beta chain) is from a study of Tregs in tolerant kidney transplant recipients. Background on the study: Mixed chimerism was transient after nonmyeloablative marrow transplants from related graft donors. Study findings and constraints: Antigen-driven expansion was suggested because donor-specific Tregs expanded more than all Tregs in tolerant patients. Some patients' samples used different primers over time, so nucleotide sequences weren't comparable.

The repertoire was sequenced with immunoSEQ multiplex PCR; TCRdb's copy has only in-frame clones and lacks some. This sample has approximately 100,000 clones, with over 85% found just once. Turning to this clone: Its antigen is not known.

Unstimulated Tregs (CD4+CD25+CD127-) and CD4+CD25- non-Tregs were sorted from PBMCs. Unmatched junction bases numbered 9, after V lost 4 bases and J lost 7 bases. The CDR3 has 15 amino acids. Per the germline V gene, CDR1 is MDHEN and CDR2 is SYDVKM. The material sequenced was CD4+ T cells from blood, taken before the transplant. This clonotype was obtained from a human donor who received a combined kidney and bone marrow transplant. The gene calls are TRBV28 and TRBJ2-1, with 8 bases lining up with TRBD2. The CDR3 loop is CASSSPGGGPNEQFF. CDR3 nucleotide sequence: TGTGCCAGCAGTTCCCCGGGCGGGGGGCCTAATGAGCAGTTCTTC. Full variable domain (rest looked up from reference TRBV28 and TRBJ2-1): DVKVTQSSRYLVKRTGEKVFLECVQDMDHENMFWYRQDPGLGLRLIYFSYDVKMKEKGDIPEGYSVSREKKERFSLILESASTNQTSMYLCASSSPGGGPNEQFFGPGTRLTVL.